Shown below are 15 T cell receptor beta chains from a single sample sequenced in a study of early T cells in non-severe SARS-CoV-2 infection. MiXCR was run by TCRdb on the 5' RACE reads, yielding one entry per CDR3 protein. This sample has roughly 28,000 distinct CDR3 sequences; about 4.2% occur once, and the top ten carry 3.5% to 4.5%. The sample comprised whole blood. These TCRs come from an adult who was a healthcare worker with PCR-confirmed SARS-CoV-2 infection or an uninfected control (not recorded which).

This clonotype was found many times. This CDR3 is CASSLSFADTQYF. The CDR3 DNA reads as TGTGCCAGCAGTTTATCGTTCGCAGATACGCAGTATTTT. This chain connects TRBV27 to TRBJ2-3; D is undetermined. This CDR3 comprises 13 residues. With 0 bases removed from V and 4 bases from J, the gap between germline ends came to 5 bases. Germline assignment: CDR1 MNHEY and CDR2 SMNVEV (reference sequence).

V usage is TRBV7-3 and J usage is TRBJ2-2, with D perhaps assigned TRBD1 or TRBD2 (5 bases each). The CDR3 is 16 residues long. V lost 3 bases to trimming and J lost 1 base, with 12 bases between them. Per germline, CDR1 SGHTA and CDR2 FQGTGA. The CDR3 spells CASSFTGAQNTGELFF. The DNA for the CDR3 is TGTGCCAGCAGCTTCACCGGGGCTCAGAACACCGGGGAGCTGTTTTTT.

This clonotype has a count of ten or more. The chain carries TRBV7-6 and TRBJ2-2; 7 positions match TRBD2. Germline V lookup: CDR1 SGHVS, CDR2 FNYEAQ. The CDR3 contains 14 residues. The V gene end was trimmed by 7 bases and the J gene end by 8 bases; junction bases not matched to a gene: 10. In DNA form, the CDR3 reads TGTGCCAGCAACCTAGGGACTACGTCAGGGGAGCTGTTTTTT. Residues: CASNLGTTSGELFF.

This clonotype came up many times. V and J are TRBV27 and TRBJ2-1, with TRBD1 identical over 11 bases. Germline trimming cut 4 bases from V and 8 bases from J; bases unmatched to any gene: 7. The CDR3 totals 15 residues. The V gene's germline CDR1 is MNHEY and CDR2 SMNVEV (reference sequence). The CDR3 coding sequence is TGTGCCAGCAGTTCCGGACAGGGGGCCCTGGATGAGCAGTTCTTC. This gives the protein CASSSGQGALDEQFF.

There are many counts of this clonotype. The chain has TRBV19 and TRBJ1-2; 8 bases are a match to TRBD1. Germline V gives CDR1 LNHDA, CDR2 SQIVND (reference sequence). The CDR3 length is 16 residues. V lost 5 bases to trimming and J lost 4 bases; unmatched junction nucleotides: 12. The CDR3 bases are TGTGCCAGTAGTGGGGGATGGGGACAGGAGACCTATGGCTACACCTTC. Translation gives CASSGGWGQETYGYTF. The complete variable domain, with remaining parts taken from reference TRBV19 and TRBJ1-2, reads DGGITQSPKYLFRKEGQNVTLSCEQNLNHDAMYWYRQDPGQGLRLIYYSQIVNDFQKGDIAEGYSVSREKKESFPLTVTSAQKNPTAFYLCASSGGWGQETYGYTFGSGTRLTVV.

At least ten counts were recorded for this clonotype. The genes are TRBV10-3 and TRBJ1-5; weak D call: TRBD1 (5 bases). The CDR3 is made up of 13 amino acids. The germline CDR1 and CDR2 sequences are ENHRY and SYGVKD. V lost 10 bases and J lost 3, with 13 bases in between. The CDR3 bases are TGTGCCACCAAGGCGGGGGACAATCAGCCCCAGCATTTT. Protein sequence: CATKAGDNQPQHF.

This clonotype was seen at least ten times. V is TRBV4-1 and J is TRBJ2-7; 10 bases match TRBD2. The CDR3 covers 16 residues. J lost 7 bases, V lost 0 bases, and 9 bases had no gene match. The germline gives CDR1 MGHRA, CDR2 YSYEKL. Here the CDR3 reads CASSQENPLAGDEQYF. In DNA, the CDR3 is TGCGCCAGCAGCCAAGAAAACCCTCTAGCGGGAGATGAGCAGTACTTC.

This clonotype was counted at least ten times. The V gene is TRBV20-1, the J gene TRBJ2-3, with TRBD2 matching over 11 bases. CDR3 length equals 14 residues. V lost 6 bases, J lost 2 bases, and 4 bases stayed unmatched. CDR1 and CDR2 (germline): DFQATT, SNEGSKA (reference sequence). The CDR3 region is CSAQLAGDTDTQYF. The CDR3, as DNA: TGCAGTGCCCAACTAGCGGGGGACACAGATACGCAGTATTTT.

This clonotype was detected ten times or more. The chain uses TRBV6-5 and TRBJ2-7; D is possibly TRBD2 (6 bases). In germline, CDR1 is MNHEY, CDR2 SVGAGI. The CDR3 runs 15 residues. Trimming pared 6 bases from V and 2 bases from J, leaving 17 bases between. CDR3 sequence: CASSEVGGITYEQYF. In DNA, the CDR3 is TGTGCCAGCAGCGAAGTGGGGGGTATAACCTACGAGCAGTACTTC.

This chain joins TRBV11-2 and TRBJ2-6, with D hard to call. Trimming pared 5 bases from V and 0 bases from J, leaving 5 bases between. Germline CDR1 and CDR2: SGHAT and FQNNGV. The CDR3 length is 14 residues. Here the CDR3 reads CASSLDSGANVLTF. The DNA of the CDR3 is TGTGCCAGCAGCCTCGACTCTGGGGCCAACGTCCTGACTTTC.

Many counts were recorded for this clonotype. The chain is built from TRBV2 and TRBJ2-5, with D possibly matching TRBD1 (5 bases). Germline CDR1 SNHLY, CDR2 FYNNEI. The CDR3 extends over 15 amino acids. V lost 2 bases, J lost 5 bases, and 15 bases lay in between. In DNA, the CDR3 is TGTGCCAGCAGTGAACGGAATCAGGGTCTGGAGACCCAGTACTTC. It specifies CASSERNQGLETQYF.

This clonotype was seen repeatedly, ten times or more. J is TRBJ1-2 and V is TRBV9; D not certain. CDR1 and CDR2 (germline): SGDLS, YYNGEE. The CDR3 has 14 residues. The V end was cut by 9 bases, the J end by 4 bases, with 19 bases between. In DNA form, the CDR3 reads TGTGCCACCGGGGAGCCGCACTCCGTCTATGGCTACACCTTC. Its protein product is CATGEPHSVYGYTF. Based on the CDR3 plus reference TRBV9 and TRBJ1-2, the full variable domain is DSGVTQTPKHLITATGQRVTLRCSPRSGDLSVYWYQQSLDQGLQFLIQYYNGEERAKGNILERFSAQQFPDLHSELNLSSLELGDSALYFCATGEPHSVYGYTFGSGTRLTVV.

This clonotype was recorded at least ten times. V usage is TRBV27 and J usage is TRBJ1-2, with D unresolved. The V gene lost 6 bases and the J gene lost 3 bases, with 8 bases spanning the gap. Germline V CDR1 and CDR2: MNHEY, SMNVEV (reference sequence). This CDR3 region has 12 residues. Here the CDR3 reads CASRTSHYGYTF. CDR3 bases: TGTGCCAGCAGGACTTCGCACTATGGCTACACCTTC.

This clonotype has a count of ten or more. This chain connects TRBV20-1 to TRBJ2-7, with TRBD1 matching 7 bases. Germline V lookup: CDR1 DFQATT, CDR2 SNEGSKA (reference sequence). This CDR3 contains 17 residues. After removal of 3 bases from V and 6 bases from J, the junction contained 20 bases not matched to a gene. CDR3 bases: TGCAGTGCTAGTCACTACGGATTTAGAAAGGGGGCTGGCGAGCAGTACTTC. Its protein is CSASHYGFRKGAGEQYF.

This clonotype was seen only a few times. This chain links TRBV9 with TRBJ2-3; weak D call: TRBD2 (6 bases). Trimming shortened V by 4 bases and J by 2 bases, and 14 bases separated the two germline ends. Germline assignment: CDR1 SGDLS and CDR2 YYNGEE. The CDR3 sequence is 15 residues long. The CDR3 here is CASSIGTSFTDTQYF. The CDR3, as DNA: TGTGCCAGCAGCATCGGGACTTCCTTCACAGATACGCAGTATTTT. The full variable domain, completed using reference TRBV9 and TRBJ2-3, is DSGVTQTPKHLITATGQRVTLRCSPRSGDLSVYWYQQSLDQGLQFLIQYYNGEERAKGNILERFSAQQFPDLHSELNLSSLELGDSALYFCASSIGTSFTDTQYFGPGTRLTVL.